The 5 T cell receptor beta chains reported below all come from one sample, sequenced in a study of blood T cells in healthy people across ages. A second PCR of about 7 to 12 cycles used a sample-barcoded 5' primer and a J-beta primer mix. TCRdb re-analysed the 5' RACE reads in MiXCR, keeping a single row per CDR3 protein. The sample holds over 700,000 distinct CDR3 sequences; 20% to 25% are singletons and the top ten take 9.4%. The same sample was also studied in work on T cells of mothers and their children.

Sequenced sample: blood. The source of these receptors is a boy between 5 and 17 years old in good health.

At least ten counts were recorded for this clonotype. V is TRBV28 and J is TRBJ2-7; D is possibly TRBD2 (7 bases). The CDR3 totals 14 residues. V lost 7 bases and J 6 bases, leaving 19 bases between the germline ends. Germline V gene lookup returns CDR1 MDHEN and CDR2 SYDVKM. In DNA form, the CDR3 reads TGTGCCAGCAAATTTGCGGGGGCGGTTCCCGAGCAGTACTTC. It is translated as CASKFAGAVPEQYF.

The DNA for the CDR3 is TGTGCCAGCAGCTTAGGGACCCGCTACAATGAGCAGTTCTTC. This encodes CASSLGTRYNEQFF. The chain combines TRBV7-2 with TRBJ2-1; D unclear. V lost 1 base, J lost 3 bases, and 7 bases lay in between. The germline CDR1 and CDR2 sequences are SGHTA and FQGNSA. This CDR3 is 14 amino acids long.

V is TRBV20-1 and J is TRBJ2-1; 15 bases fit TRBD2. The CDR3 has 20 residues. V was pared by 1 base and J by 0 bases, with 10 bases of the junction left unmatched. Germline V gene sequence: CDR1 DFQATT, CDR2 SNEGSKA (reference sequence). The CDR3 loop is CSARVPPGLAGGPSYNEQFF. The CDR3 nucleotides are TGCAGTGCTAGAGTGCCCCCGGGACTAGCGGGAGGCCCCTCCTACAATGAGCAGTTCTTC.

The chain carries TRBV24-1 and TRBJ2-3, with TRBD2 matching over 12 bases. V lost 4 bases, J lost 3 bases, and 4 bases stayed unmatched. Germline assignment: CDR1 KGHDR and CDR2 SFDVKD. The CDR3 contains 16 residues. CDR3 sequence (DNA): TGTGCCACCAGTGACTCGACTAGCGGGAGTACAGATACGCAGTATTTT. Translation gives CATSDSTSGSTDTQYF.

This clonotype was counted a few times. The rearrangement links TRBV20-1 to TRBJ2-4; D remains ambiguous. This CDR3 is built from 13 residues. The germline V gene encodes CDR1 DFQATT and CDR2 SNEGSKA (reference sequence). V lost 5 bases and J 0 bases, leaving 8 bases between the germline ends. The CDR3 is CSAGNGAKNIQYF. DNA of the CDR3: TGCAGTGCTGGGAATGGAGCCAAAAACATTCAGTACTTC.